What follows describes a single T cell receptor beta chain. As yet, its antigen is unknown. The germline V gene has CDR1 SGHRS and CDR2 YFSETQ. With V trimmed by 4 bases and J by 0 bases, 3 bases remained unmatched. The CDR3 is 15 amino acids. The PCR contained 60 Vbeta and 13 Jbeta primers. This table comes from immunoSEQ multiplex PCR, and its TCRdb copy is limited to in-frame clones, with some not included. In all, the sample yields more than 200,000 clones. These data belong to a study of cytomegalovirus exposure and HLA in healthy donors. Broader study findings: An apparent linkage of common viral pathogens to several of the most significant clusters emerged in a later analysis. A later analysis linked a missense variant in DCLRE1C to the trimming of TCR beta V and J genes. TCR beta chains associated with HLA were, in a later analysis, more clonally expanded than equally common others. In a later analysis, at a false discovery rate of 0.05, approximately 16,000 TCR beta sequences matched HLA alleles.

This clonotype was obtained from a woman in her twenties or thirties in good health and CMV-seropositive. V is TRBV5-1 and J is TRBJ2-2, with 7 nucleotides matching TRBD1. Sequenced: PBMCs. CDR3 in DNA: TGCGCCAGCAGCGCAGGGGGAACGAACACCGGGGAGCTGTTTTTT. This sequence encodes CASSAGGTNTGELFF.